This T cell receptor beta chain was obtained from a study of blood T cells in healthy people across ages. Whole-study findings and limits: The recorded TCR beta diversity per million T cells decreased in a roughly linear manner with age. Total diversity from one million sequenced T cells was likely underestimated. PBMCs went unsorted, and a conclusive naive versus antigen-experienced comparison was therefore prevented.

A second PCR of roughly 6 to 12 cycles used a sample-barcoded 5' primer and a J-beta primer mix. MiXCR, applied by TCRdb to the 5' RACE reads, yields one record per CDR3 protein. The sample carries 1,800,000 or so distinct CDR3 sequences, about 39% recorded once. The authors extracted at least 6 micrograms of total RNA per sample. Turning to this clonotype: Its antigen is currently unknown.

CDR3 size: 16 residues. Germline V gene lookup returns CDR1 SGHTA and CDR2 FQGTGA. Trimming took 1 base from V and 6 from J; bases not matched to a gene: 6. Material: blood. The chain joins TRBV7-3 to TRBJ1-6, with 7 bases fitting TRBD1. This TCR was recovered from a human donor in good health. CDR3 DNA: TGTGCCAGCAGCTTAAGAAAAGCAGGGGGTAATTCACCCCTCCACTTT. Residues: CASSLRKAGGNSPLHF.